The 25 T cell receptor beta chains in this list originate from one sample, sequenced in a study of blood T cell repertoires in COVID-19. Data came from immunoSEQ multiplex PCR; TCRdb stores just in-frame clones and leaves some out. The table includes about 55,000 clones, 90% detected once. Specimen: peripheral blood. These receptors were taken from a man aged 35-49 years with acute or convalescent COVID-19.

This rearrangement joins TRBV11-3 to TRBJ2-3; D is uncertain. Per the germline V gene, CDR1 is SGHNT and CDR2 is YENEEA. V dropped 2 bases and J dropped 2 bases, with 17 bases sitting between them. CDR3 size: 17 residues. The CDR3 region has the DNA TGTGCCAGCAGCTTATCCTCCTCGGTGGCGGACACAGATACGCAGTATTTT. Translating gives CASSLSSSVADTDTQYF.

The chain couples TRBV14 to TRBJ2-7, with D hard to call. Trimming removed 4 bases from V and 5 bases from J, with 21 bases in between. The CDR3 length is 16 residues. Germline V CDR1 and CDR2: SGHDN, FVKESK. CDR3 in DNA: TGTGCCAGCAGCCCTACACTGACTGGCCCCCTCAACGAGCAGTACTTC. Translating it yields CASSPTLTGPLNEQYF.

The DNA of the CDR3 is TGTGCCAGCAGCTATGGACAGGGCTCCGAGCAGTACTTC. Its protein product is CASSYGQGSEQYF. The chain carries TRBV11-2 and TRBJ2-7, with TRBD1 matching 8 bases. CDR1 and CDR2 from the germline V gene are SGHAT and FQNNGV. The CDR3 spans 13 residues. V lost 4 bases and J lost 6; bases outside the gene matches: 5.

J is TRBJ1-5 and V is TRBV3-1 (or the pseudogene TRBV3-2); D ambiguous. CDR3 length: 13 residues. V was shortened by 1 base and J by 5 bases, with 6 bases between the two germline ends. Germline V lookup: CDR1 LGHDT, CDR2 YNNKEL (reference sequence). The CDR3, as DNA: TGTGCCAGCAGCCAAGGAGTTGATCAGCCCCAGCATTTT. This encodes CASSQGVDQPQHF.

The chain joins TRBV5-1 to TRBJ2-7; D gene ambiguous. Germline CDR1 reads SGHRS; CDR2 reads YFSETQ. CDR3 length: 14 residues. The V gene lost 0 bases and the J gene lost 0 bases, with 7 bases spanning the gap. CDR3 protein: CASSLDSRSYEQYF. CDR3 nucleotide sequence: TGCGCCAGCAGCTTGGACAGTCGCTCCTACGAGCAGTACTTC. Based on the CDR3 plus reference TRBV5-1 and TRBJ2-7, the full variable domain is KAGVTQTPRYLIKTRGQQVTLSCSPISGHRSVSWYQQTPGQGLQFLFEYFSETQRNKGNFPGRFSGRQFSNSRSEMNVSTLELGDSALYLCASSLDSRSYEQYFGPGTRLTVT.

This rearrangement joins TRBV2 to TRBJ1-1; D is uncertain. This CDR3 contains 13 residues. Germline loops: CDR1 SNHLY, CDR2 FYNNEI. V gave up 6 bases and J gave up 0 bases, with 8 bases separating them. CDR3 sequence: CASRALMNTEAFF. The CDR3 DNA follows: TGTGCCAGCAGGGCTCTCATGAACACTGAAGCTTTCTTT. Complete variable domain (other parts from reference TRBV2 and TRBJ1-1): EPEVTQTPSHQVTQMGQEVILRCVPISNHLYFYWYRQILGQKVEFLVSFYNNEISEKSEIFDDQFSVERPDGSNFTLKIRSTKLEDSAMYFCASRALMNTEAFFGQGTRLTVV.

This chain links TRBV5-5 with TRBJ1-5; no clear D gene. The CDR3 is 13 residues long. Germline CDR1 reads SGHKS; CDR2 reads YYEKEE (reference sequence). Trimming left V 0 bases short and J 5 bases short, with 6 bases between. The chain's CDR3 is CASSLVSDQPQHF. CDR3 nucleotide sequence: TGTGCCAGCAGCTTGGTTTCGGATCAGCCCCAGCATTTT.

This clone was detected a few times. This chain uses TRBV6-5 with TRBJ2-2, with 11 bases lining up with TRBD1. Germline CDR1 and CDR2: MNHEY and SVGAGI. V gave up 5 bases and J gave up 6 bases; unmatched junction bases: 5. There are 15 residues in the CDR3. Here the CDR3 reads CASSRGQGGSGELFF. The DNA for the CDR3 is TGTGCCAGCAGTCGGGGACAGGGGGGTTCCGGGGAGCTGTTTTTT.

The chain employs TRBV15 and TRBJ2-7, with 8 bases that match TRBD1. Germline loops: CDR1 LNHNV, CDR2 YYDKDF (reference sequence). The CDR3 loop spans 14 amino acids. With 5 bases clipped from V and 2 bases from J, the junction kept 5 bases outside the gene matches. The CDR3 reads CATSQNRGAYEQYF. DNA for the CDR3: TGTGCCACCAGCCAGAACAGGGGGGCCTACGAGCAGTACTTC.

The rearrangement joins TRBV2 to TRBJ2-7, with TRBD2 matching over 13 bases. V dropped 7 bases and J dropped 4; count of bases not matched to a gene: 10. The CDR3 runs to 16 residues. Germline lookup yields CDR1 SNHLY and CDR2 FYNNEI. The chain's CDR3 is CASTRDGLAGAYEQYF. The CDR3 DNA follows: TGTGCCAGCACCAGGGATGGACTAGCGGGAGCATACGAGCAGTACTTC. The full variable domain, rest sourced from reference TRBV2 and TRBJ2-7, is EPEVTQTPSHQVTQMGQEVILRCVPISNHLYFYWYRQILGQKVEFLVSFYNNEISEKSEIFDDQFSVERPDGSNFTLKIRSTKLEDSAMYFCASTRDGLAGAYEQYFGPGTRLTVT.

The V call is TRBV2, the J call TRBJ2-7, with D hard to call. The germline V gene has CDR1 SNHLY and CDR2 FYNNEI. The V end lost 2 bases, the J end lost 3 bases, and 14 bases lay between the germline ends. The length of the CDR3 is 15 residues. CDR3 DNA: TGTGCCAGCAGTGAATTGGTTCTCCTAAACTACGAGCAGTACTTC. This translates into CASSELVLLNYEQYF.

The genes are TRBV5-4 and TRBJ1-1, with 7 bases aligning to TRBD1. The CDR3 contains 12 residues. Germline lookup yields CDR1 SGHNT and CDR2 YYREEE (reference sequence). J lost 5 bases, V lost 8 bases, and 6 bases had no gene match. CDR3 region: CARDTGDTEAFF. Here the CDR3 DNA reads TGTGCCAGGGATACAGGGGATACTGAAGCTTTCTTT. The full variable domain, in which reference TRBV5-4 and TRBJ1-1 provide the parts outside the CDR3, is ETGVTQSPTHLIKTRGQQVTLRCSSQSGHNTVSWYQQALGQGPQFIFQYYREEENGRGNFPPRFSGLQFPNYSSELNVNALELDDSALYLCARDTGDTEAFFGQGTRLTVV.

The CDR3 reads CASSPGQGTEAFF. The CDR3 bases are TGCGCCAGCAGCCCGGGACAGGGGACTGAAGCTTTCTTT. V is TRBV5-1 and J is TRBJ1-1; the match to TRBD1 covers 10 bases. The CDR3 is made up of 13 amino acids. The germline CDR1 and CDR2 sequences are SGHRS and YFSETQ. Trimming at V came to 4 bases and at J to 5 bases, leaving 2 bases not matched to a gene.

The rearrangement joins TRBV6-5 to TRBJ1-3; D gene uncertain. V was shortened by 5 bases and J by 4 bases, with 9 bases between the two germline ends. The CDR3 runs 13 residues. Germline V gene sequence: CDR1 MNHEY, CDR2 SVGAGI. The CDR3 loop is CASSPSAGNTIYF. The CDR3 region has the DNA TGTGCCAGCAGTCCTTCAGCGGGAAACACCATATATTTT.

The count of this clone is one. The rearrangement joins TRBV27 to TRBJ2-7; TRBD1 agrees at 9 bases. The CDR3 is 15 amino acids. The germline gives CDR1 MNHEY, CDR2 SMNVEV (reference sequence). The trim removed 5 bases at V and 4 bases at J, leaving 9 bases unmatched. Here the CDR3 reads CASSPPGQGYYEQYF. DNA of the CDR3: TGTGCCAGCAGTCCCCCGGGACAGGGCTATTACGAGCAGTACTTC.

CDR3 in DNA: TGCGCCAGCAGTGGTTACACAGATACGCAGTATTTT. This gives the protein CASSGYTDTQYF. The genes are TRBV10-2 and TRBJ2-3; D gene ambiguous. Trimming took 4 bases from V and 2 from J, leaving 4 bases between them. Germline V gene data show CDR1 as WSHSY and CDR2 as SAAADI. The CDR3 runs 12 residues.

DNA for the CDR3: TGTGCCAGCAGCTTAGCATCGAGCGGGAGGAACGAGCAGTACTTC. This sequence encodes CASSLASSGRNEQYF. V gene TRBV5-4 combines with J gene TRBJ2-7, with 9 bases matching TRBD2. The CDR3 extends over 15 amino acids. The V and J ends lost 2 bases and 5 bases, in that order; junction bases with no gene match: 8. CDR1 and CDR2 (germline): SGHNT, YYREEE (reference sequence).

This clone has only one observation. The CDR3 DNA reads TGTGCCAGCAGTCCACGGACAGGGGCCTACGAGCAGTACTTC. Its protein product is CASSPRTGAYEQYF. V and J are TRBV12-1 and TRBJ2-7; no check of the table's D call, TRBD1, against the DNA was made. TRBV12-1 constitutes a pseudogene. The CDR3 has 14 residues.

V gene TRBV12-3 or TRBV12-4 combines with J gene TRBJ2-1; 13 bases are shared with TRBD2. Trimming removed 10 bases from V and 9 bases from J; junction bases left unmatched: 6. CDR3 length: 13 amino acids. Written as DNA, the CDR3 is TGTGCCACCGACGGACTAGCGGGAGTTGAGCAGTTCTTC. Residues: CATDGLAGVEQFF.

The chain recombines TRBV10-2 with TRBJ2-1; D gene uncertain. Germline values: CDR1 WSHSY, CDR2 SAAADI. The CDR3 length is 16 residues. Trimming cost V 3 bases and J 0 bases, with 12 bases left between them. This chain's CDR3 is CASSDFSQSSYNEQFF. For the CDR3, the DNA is TGCGCCAGCAGTGATTTTAGCCAGAGCTCCTACAATGAGCAGTTCTTC.

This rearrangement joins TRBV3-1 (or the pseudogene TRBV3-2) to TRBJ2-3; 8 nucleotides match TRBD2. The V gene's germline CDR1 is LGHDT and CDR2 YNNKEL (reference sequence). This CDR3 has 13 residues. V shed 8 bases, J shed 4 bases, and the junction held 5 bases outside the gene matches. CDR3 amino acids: CASRAGVADTQYF. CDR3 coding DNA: TGTGCCAGCCGAGCGGGAGTAGCAGATACGCAGTATTTT.

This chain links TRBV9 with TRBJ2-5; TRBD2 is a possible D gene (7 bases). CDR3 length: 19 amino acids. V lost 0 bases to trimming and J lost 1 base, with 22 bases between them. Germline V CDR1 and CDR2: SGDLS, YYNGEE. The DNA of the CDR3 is TGTGCCAGCAGCGTAGATAAGTCCGGGGGGCGACTAGGCCAAGAGACCCAGTACTTC. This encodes CASSVDKSGGRLGQETQYF.

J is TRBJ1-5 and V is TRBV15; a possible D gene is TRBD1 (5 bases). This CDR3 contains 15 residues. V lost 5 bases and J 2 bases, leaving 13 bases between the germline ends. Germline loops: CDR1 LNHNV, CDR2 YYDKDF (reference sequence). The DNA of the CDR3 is TGTGCCACCAGCCAAGGGGCGTTAGGCAATCAGCCCCAGCATTTT. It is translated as CATSQGALGNQPQHF.

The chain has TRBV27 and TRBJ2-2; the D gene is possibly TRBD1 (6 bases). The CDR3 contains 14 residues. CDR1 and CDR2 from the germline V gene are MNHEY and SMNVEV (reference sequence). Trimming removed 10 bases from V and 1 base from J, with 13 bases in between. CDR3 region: CAIGDRLNTGELFF. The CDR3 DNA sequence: TGTGCCATCGGTGACAGGCTGAACACCGGGGAGCTGTTTTTT.

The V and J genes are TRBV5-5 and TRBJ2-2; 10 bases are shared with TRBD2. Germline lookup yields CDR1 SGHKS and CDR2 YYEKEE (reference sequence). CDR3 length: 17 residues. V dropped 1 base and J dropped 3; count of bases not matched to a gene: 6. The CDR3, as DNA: TGTGCCAGCAGCTTGAGGACTAGCGGATTCTACACCGGGGAGCTGTTTTTT. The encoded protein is CASSLRTSGFYTGELFF.